These 24 T cell receptor beta chains were sequenced from one sample in a study of T cell responses to AZD1222 COVID-19 vaccine. Assay: immunoSEQ multiplex PCR; the TCRdb copy retains only in-frame clones and omits some. The table includes some 170,000 clones, about nine tenths detected once. The material sequenced was peripheral blood, taken 28 days after the second AZD1222 dose. Every receptor here comes from an adult who received the AZD1222 COVID-19 vaccine.

The V and J genes are TRBV7-8 and TRBJ1-1; 10 bases align to TRBD1. The V gene end was trimmed by 5 bases and the J gene end by 0 bases; junction bases not matched to a gene: 9. Per germline, CDR1 SGHVS and CDR2 FQNEAQ. This CDR3 has 17 amino acids. In DNA, the CDR3 is TGTGCCAGCAGCCCGGGGACAGGGGCGAGGCTGAACACTGAAGCTTTCTTT. Its protein product is CASSPGTGARLNTEAFF. Looking up the rest from reference TRBV7-8 and TRBJ1-1 gives the full variable domain: GAGVSQSPRYKVAKRGQDVALRCDPISGHVSLFWYQQALGQGPEFLTYFQNEAQLDKSGLPSDRFFAERPEGSVSTLKIQRTQQEDSAVYLCASSPGTGARLNTEAFFGQGTRLTVV.

In regard to this clone: Within the sample, other DNA sequences also encode this same CDR3. The V gene is TRBV5-8, the J gene TRBJ2-1; tentative D call: TRBD2 (5 bases). V lost 5 bases and J lost 1, with 10 bases in between. Germline values: CDR1 SGHTS, CDR2 YDEGEE. The CDR3 is 14 residues long. CDR3 DNA: TGTGCCAGCAGGGGCCGGGGTTCCTACAATGAGCAGTTCTTC. Protein sequence: CASRGRGSYNEQFF.

This clone was counted a single time. V usage is TRBV7-9 and J usage is TRBJ1-1, with TRBD1 matching over 10 bases. CDR1 is SEHNR, CDR2 FQNEAQ, per germline (reference sequence). The CDR3 contains 14 residues. Trimming removed 5 bases from V and 5 bases from J; junction bases left unmatched: 5. CDR3 sequence (DNA): TGTGCCAGCAGCCCGGGACAGGGGAGGACTGAAGCTTTCTTT. Translation gives CASSPGQGRTEAFF.

This clone was counted a single time. V and J are TRBV7-3 and TRBJ2-5; D may be TRBD1 (6 bases). The CDR3 loop spans 15 amino acids. V was pared by 1 base and J by 2 bases, with 11 bases between. Germline values: CDR1 SGHTA, CDR2 FQGTGA. CDR3 residues: CASSLIQGRQETQYF. The CDR3 region has the DNA TGTGCCAGCAGCTTAATACAGGGAAGACAAGAGACCCAGTACTTC.

The chain carries TRBV19 and TRBJ1-4; no clear D gene. V lost 4 bases to trimming and J lost 0 bases, with 15 bases between them. CDR3 length: 17 amino acids. Germline values: CDR1 LNHDA, CDR2 SQIVND (reference sequence). The CDR3 DNA follows: TGTGCCAGTAGTAGGGCAGGATCCAGGCCAACTAATGAAAAACTGTTTTTT. Protein: CASSRAGSRPTNEKLFF. Using reference TRBV19 and TRBJ1-4 for the parts outside the CDR3, the full variable domain is DGGITQSPKYLFRKEGQNVTLSCEQNLNHDAMYWYRQDPGQGLRLIYYSQIVNDFQKGDIAEGYSVSREKKESFPLTVTSAQKNPTAFYLCASSRAGSRPTNEKLFFGSGTQLSVL.

The chain carries TRBV27 and TRBJ2-7, with D unresolved. Germline CDR1 reads MNHEY; CDR2 reads SMNVEV (reference sequence). V shed 9 bases and J shed 5 bases, with 11 bases lying between them. CDR3 length: 11 amino acids. This chain's CDR3 is CARSHWDEQYF. The CDR3 DNA sequence: TGTGCCAGATCCCACTGGGACGAGCAGTACTTC.

The chain joins TRBV9 to TRBJ1-2, with a possible D match to TRBD1 (5 bases). The CDR3 is 15 amino acids. In germline, CDR1 is SGDLS, CDR2 YYNGEE. V lost 4 bases, J lost 8 bases, and 21 bases lay in between. CDR3 DNA: TGTGCCAGCAGCAAACTGGACGGACAACTACGGGGCTACACCTTC. Translated: CASSKLDGQLRGYTF.

The V and J genes are TRBV7-9 and TRBJ2-2, with 13 positions matching TRBD2. In germline, CDR1 is SEHNR, CDR2 FQNEAQ (reference sequence). V lost 5 bases and J lost 1; bases outside the gene matches: 7. CDR3 size: 18 residues. Here the CDR3 reads CASSPRTSGGKNTGELFF. For the CDR3, the DNA is TGTGCCAGCAGCCCCCGGACTAGCGGGGGCAAGAACACCGGGGAGCTGTTTTTT.

This chain links TRBV4-2 with TRBJ2-7; possibly TRBD1 for D (6 bases). CDR1 is LGHNA and CDR2 is YNFKEQ in the germline V gene. Trimming removed 5 bases from V and 3 bases from J, with 23 bases in between. The CDR3 runs to 17 residues. CDR3 residues: CASSSNWGPGAVYEQYF. In DNA, the CDR3 is TGTGCCAGCAGCAGCAATTGGGGGCCGGGCGCTGTCTACGAGCAGTACTTC.

This chain links TRBV2 with TRBJ1-5; the match to TRBD1 covers 8 bases. The germline V gene encodes CDR1 SNHLY and CDR2 FYNNEI. The CDR3 consists of 16 residues. V dropped 3 bases and J dropped 4; count of bases not matched to a gene: 8. CDR3 bases: TGTGCCAGCAGTGAGGGCTCGACAGGGGCGAATCAGCCCCAGCATTTT. Encoded protein: CASSEGSTGANQPQHF.

In DNA form, the CDR3 reads TGCGCCAGCAGCAGGGGACAGGGGAAAGAGACCCAGTACTTC. This gives the protein CASSRGQGKETQYF. The chain joins TRBV5-1 to TRBJ2-5; 10 bases fit TRBD1. V was pared by 4 bases and J by 3 bases, with 3 bases of the junction left unmatched. This CDR3 has 14 amino acids. Germline loops: CDR1 SGHRS, CDR2 YFSETQ. Variable domain in full (rest from reference TRBV5-1 and TRBJ2-5): KAGVTQTPRYLIKTRGQQVTLSCSPISGHRSVSWYQQTPGQGLQFLFEYFSETQRNKGNFPGRFSGRQFSNSRSEMNVSTLELGDSALYLCASSRGQGKETQYFGPGTRLLVL.

This clone has only a few counts. The chain joins TRBV14 to TRBJ2-7, with D perhaps TRBD1 (5 bases). Between the trimmed V and J ends, which lost 5 bases and 3 bases, there was a span of 17 bases. CDR1 and CDR2 (germline): SGHDN, FVKESK. The CDR3 has 15 amino acids. The CDR3, as DNA: TGTGCCAGCAGCTCAGACAGAAGATCTTACTACGAGCAGTACTTC. Translation gives CASSSDRRSYYEQYF.

This clone came up once. The genes are TRBV28 and TRBJ2-3, with 8 nucleotides matching TRBD2. The CDR3 covers 17 residues. CDR1 and CDR2 (germline): MDHEN, SYDVKM. The junction had 17 bases not matched to a gene; V was cut back by 8 bases and J by 4 bases. CDR3 nucleotide sequence: TGTGCCAGCTCCGTGGGGAGCGGGAGACCATTCCCAGATACGCAGTATTTT. Its translation is CASSVGSGRPFPDTQYF.

The gene calls are TRBV27 and TRBJ1-2, with D uncertain. CDR3 length equals 18 residues. Trimming stripped 0 bases from V and 4 bases from J, with 21 bases between. CDR1 is MNHEY, CDR2 SMNVEV, per germline (reference sequence). For the CDR3, the DNA is TGTGCCAGCAGTTTATCAGGTGCCCTATACGGGGAACTCTATGGCTACACCTTC. It translates to CASSLSGALYGELYGYTF.

This chain connects TRBV27 to TRBJ2-7; 7 bases align to TRBD2. In germline, CDR1 is MNHEY, CDR2 SMNVEV (reference sequence). The CDR3 is made up of 16 amino acids. Trimming took 4 bases from V and 2 from J; bases not matched to a gene: 11. The CDR3 bases are TGTGCCAGCAGTTCCAAACTAGCGACCAATCCCTACGAGCAGTACTTC. This encodes CASSSKLATNPYEQYF.

The chain carries TRBV6-5 and TRBJ1-1; D is uncertain. Trimming stripped 10 bases from V and 0 bases from J, with 15 bases between. Germline values: CDR1 MNHEY, CDR2 SVGAGI. This CDR3 has 14 residues. The CDR3 reads CATTPMVVNTEAFF. The DNA for the CDR3 is TGTGCCACTACGCCCATGGTGGTGAACACTGAAGCTTTCTTT.

The genes are TRBV6-5 and TRBJ1-5; no clear D gene. Germline-derived CDR1 and CDR2 are MNHEY and SVGAGI. V was cut by 2 bases and J by 0 bases, with 8 bases left in between. This CDR3 has 15 residues. The CDR3 DNA reads as TGTGCCAGCAGTTACAGGCTTTATAGCAATCAGCCCCAGCATTTT. Translated, it gives CASSYRLYSNQPQHF.

A remark on this clone: Its ends do not fully match the called genes, so a read error is possible. The J gene is TRBJ2-4, the V gene TRBV5-6, with no clear D. Per germline, CDR1 SGHDT and CDR2 YYEEEE. The CDR3 consists of 11 residues. CDR3 amino acids: CAGSVMGIQYF. The CDR3 DNA follows: TGTGCCGGCAGCGTTATGGGAATTCAGTACTTC. The entire variable domain, with the rest obtained from reference TRBV5-6 and TRBJ2-4, is as follows: DAGVTQSPTHLIKTRGQQVTLRCSPKSGHDTVSWYQQALGQGPQFIFQYYEEEERQRGNFPDRFSGHQFPNYSSELNVNALLLGDSALYLCAGSVMGIQYFGAGTRLSVL.

The chain's CDR3 is CASSLRDLEPGELFF. The DNA for the CDR3 is TGTGCCAGCAGCTTGAGGGATTTAGAACCCGGGGAGCTGTTTTTT. The chain is built from TRBV5-4 and TRBJ2-2; D not resolved. CDR1 SGHNT and CDR2 YYREEE come from the germline V gene (reference sequence). Deletions cut 1 base from V and 6 bases from J, with 13 bases between. CDR3 length equals 15 residues.

The V call is TRBV7-2, the J call TRBJ1-3; D may be TRBD1 (6 bases). Germline V lookup: CDR1 SGHTA, CDR2 FQGNSA. Trimming removed 5 bases at V and 1 base at J, with 15 bases between. The CDR3 runs 16 residues. This chain's CDR3 is CASSTRTGKSGNTIYF. The CDR3 DNA reads as TGTGCCAGCAGCACCCGTACAGGGAAATCTGGAAACACCATATATTTT.

This clone was counted a single time. The chain is built from TRBV29-1 and TRBJ1-4; 7 positions agree with TRBD1. With 5 bases clipped from V and 4 bases from J, the junction kept 4 bases outside the gene matches. The germline CDR1 and CDR2 sequences are SQVTM and ANQGSEA. The CDR3 consists of 13 residues. The CDR3 spells CSVRDRLNEKLFF. DNA for the CDR3: TGCAGCGTTCGGGACAGACTTAATGAAAAACTGTTTTTT.

The chain is built from TRBV27 and TRBJ2-5; D perhaps matches TRBD2 (7 bases). CDR1 and CDR2 (germline): MNHEY, SMNVEV (reference sequence). This CDR3 has 14 amino acids. V lost 9 bases and J 5 bases, leaving 19 bases between the germline ends. CDR3 DNA sequence: TGTGCCAGTTGGGGGCTCCGGGGAGGGGAGACCCAGTACTTC. Translating gives CASWGLRGGETQYF.

The genes are TRBV19 and TRBJ1-4; D is ambiguous. There are 14 residues in the CDR3. Deletions cut 5 bases from V and 2 bases from J, with 9 bases between. Germline-derived CDR1 and CDR2 are LNHDA and SQIVND (reference sequence). For the CDR3, the DNA is TGTGCCAGTAGTCCCGGCCGGACTAATGAAAAACTGTTTTTT. Amino acid sequence: CASSPGRTNEKLFF. Combining the CDR3 with reference TRBV19 and TRBJ1-4 gives the whole variable domain DGGITQSPKYLFRKEGQNVTLSCEQNLNHDAMYWYRQDPGQGLRLIYYSQIVNDFQKGDIAEGYSVSREKKESFPLTVTSAQKNPTAFYLCASSPGRTNEKLFFGSGTQLSVL.

The chain couples TRBV5-1 to TRBJ1-3; D may be TRBD1 (6 bases). CDR1 SGHRS and CDR2 YFSETQ come from the germline V gene. Trimming pared 2 bases from V and 1 base from J, leaving 13 bases between. This CDR3 has 16 amino acids. DNA for the CDR3: TGCGCCAGCAGCTTTTCACCACAGGGTTCTGGAAACACCATATATTTT. It yields the protein CASSFSPQGSGNTIYF. Looking up the rest from reference TRBV5-1 and TRBJ1-3 gives the full variable domain: KAGVTQTPRYLIKTRGQQVTLSCSPISGHRSVSWYQQTPGQGLQFLFEYFSETQRNKGNFPGRFSGRQFSNSRSEMNVSTLELGDSALYLCASSFSPQGSGNTIYFGEGSWLTVV.